Listed here are 22 T cell receptor beta chains from one sample, sequenced in a study of cytomegalovirus exposure and HLA in healthy donors. The PCR contained 60 Vbeta and 13 Jbeta primers. Sequencing used immunoSEQ multiplex PCR; TCRdb keeps in-frame clones, though not all of them. Of around 99,000 clones listed, over 80% are singletons. Sequencing was performed on PBMCs. These receptors all come from a man between 25 and 39 years old in good health and CMV-seropositive.

This clone was recorded a few times. This chain connects TRBV4-1 to TRBJ1-2; D possibly corresponds to TRBD1 (5 bases). CDR3 length equals 16 residues. V dropped 3 bases and J dropped 0 bases, with 14 bases sitting between them. Germline V gives CDR1 MGHRA, CDR2 YSYEKL. The CDR3 DNA reads as TGCGCCAGCAGCCACAACCCCGGGGGAGCTAACTATGGCTACACCTTC. Translating it yields CASSHNPGGANYGYTF.

The genes are TRBV29-1 and TRBJ1-5; no reliable D call. This CDR3 has 13 amino acids. Per germline, CDR1 SQVTM and CDR2 ANQGSEA. Trimming took 7 bases from V and 7 from J, leaving 17 bases between them. CDR3 region: CSAGEQEQQPQHF. CDR3 coding DNA: TGCAGCGCTGGGGAGCAGGAACAACAGCCCCAGCATTTT.

The V gene is TRBV9, the J gene TRBJ2-1, with 8 bases matching TRBD2. CDR3 length equals 15 residues. J gave up 3 bases and V 4 bases, and 6 bases lay outside the gene matches. Germline V lookup: CDR1 SGDLS, CDR2 YYNGEE. CDR3 in amino acids: CASSPRGALYNEQFF. As DNA, the CDR3 is TGTGCCAGCAGCCCGCGGGGGGCCCTCTACAATGAGCAGTTCTTC.

This clone has only a few counts. The rearrangement joins TRBV5-6 to TRBJ2-3; TRBD2 matches at 13 bases. The germline V gene encodes CDR1 SGHDT and CDR2 YYEEEE. V shed 0 bases and J 6 bases; nucleotides not matched to a gene: 1. The CDR3 is 15 amino acids. CDR3 loop: CASSLEGLAGDTQYF. As DNA, the CDR3 is TGTGCCAGCAGCTTGGAGGGACTAGCGGGGGATACGCAGTATTTT.

The rearrangement uses TRBV11-2 and TRBJ1-4, with a possible D match to TRBD1 (5 bases). CDR3 length: 15 amino acids. Germline CDR1 is SGHAT and CDR2 is FQNNGV. The germline V and J ends were trimmed by 1 base and 8 bases, with 14 bases remaining between them. The CDR3 DNA follows: TGTGCCAGCAGCTTAGTTAGGGGTTTCGAGGAAAAACTGTTTTTT. Its protein is CASSLVRGFEEKLFF. Full variable domain (missing parts from reference TRBV11-2 and TRBJ1-4): EAGVAQSPRYKIIEKRQSVAFWCNPISGHATLYWYQQILGQGPKLLIQFQNNGVVDDSQLPKDRFSAERLKGVDSTLKIQPAKLEDSAVYLCASSLVRGFEEKLFFGSGTQLSVL.

V usage is TRBV11-3 and J usage is TRBJ2-1; TRBD1 is a possible D gene (7 bases). Germline CDR1 is SGHNT and CDR2 is YENEEA. CDR3 length: 15 residues. Trimming left V 3 bases short and J 9 bases short, with 18 bases between. The CDR3 sequence: CASSLSGGLSGEQFF. CDR3 DNA: TGTGCCAGCAGCTTGTCAGGGGGGCTTAGCGGTGAGCAGTTCTTC.

The chain uses TRBV5-1 and TRBJ1-2; D is perhaps TRBD1 (6 bases). This CDR3 comprises 16 residues. Germline V CDR1 and CDR2: SGHRS, YFSETQ. V was trimmed by 2 bases and J by 4 bases, leaving 18 bases between them. CDR3 coding DNA: TGCGCCAGCAGCTTTGGAACAGGGAGAAAGAGCTATGGCTACACCTTC. It translates to CASSFGTGRKSYGYTF.

The chain combines TRBV4-1 with TRBJ1-1, with D unresolved. Germline V gene sequence: CDR1 MGHRA, CDR2 YSYEKL. The V end lost 3 bases, the J end lost 2 bases, and 10 bases lay between the germline ends. This CDR3 spans 14 amino acids. Here the CDR3 reads CASSQWEINTEAFF. CDR3 DNA sequence: TGCGCCAGCAGCCAGTGGGAGATTAACACTGAAGCTTTCTTT.

The gene calls are TRBV2 and TRBJ1-5, with 8 positions matching TRBD1. Germline V gives CDR1 SNHLY, CDR2 FYNNEI. The CDR3 spans 13 residues. With V trimmed by 6 bases and J by 7 bases, 5 bases remained unmatched. CDR3 protein: CASRLQGVQPQHF. The CDR3 DNA is TGTGCCAGCAGGTTACAGGGGGTACAGCCCCAGCATTTT. Using reference TRBV2 and TRBJ1-5 for the parts outside the CDR3, the full variable domain is EPEVTQTPSHQVTQMGQEVILRCVPISNHLYFYWYRQILGQKVEFLVSFYNNEISEKSEIFDDQFSVERPDGSNFTLKIRSTKLEDSAMYFCASRLQGVQPQHFGDGTRLSIL.

J is TRBJ2-3 and V is TRBV5-1, with TRBD2 matching over 14 bases. The germline CDR1 and CDR2 sequences are SGHRS and YFSETQ. The V segment lost 3 bases and the J segment 6 bases; nucleotides outside the gene matches: 3. The CDR3 consists of 15 residues. CDR3 amino acids: CASSSGLAGVDTQYF. DNA for the CDR3: TGCGCCAGCAGCTCGGGACTAGCGGGGGTGGATACGCAGTATTTT.

The V and J genes are TRBV9 and TRBJ1-2, with 8 positions matching TRBD1. The CDR3 has 14 residues. Unmatched junction bases numbered 7, after V lost 5 bases and J lost 4 bases. CDR1 and CDR2 from the germline V gene are SGDLS and YYNGEE. Here the CDR3 reads CASSTGQGGYGYTF. CDR3 bases: TGTGCCAGCAGTACAGGACAGGGAGGCTATGGCTACACCTTC.

The chain employs TRBV9 and TRBJ1-4; no reliable D call. The CDR3 has 14 amino acids. V was cut by 1 base and J by 1 base, with 5 bases left in between. Germline V gene data show CDR1 as SGDLS and CDR2 as YYNGEE. CDR3 DNA sequence: TGTGCCAGCAGCGTATCGGGAACTAATGAAAAACTGTTTTTT. Its translation: CASSVSGTNEKLFF.

This chain connects TRBV18 to TRBJ2-4; 8 bases align to TRBD2. The CDR3 extends over 13 amino acids. Per germline, CDR1 KGHSH and CDR2 LQKENI. V lost 6 bases and J lost 8; bases outside the gene matches: 6. CDR3 loop: CASSTGGPDIQYF. The CDR3 DNA is TGTGCCAGCTCGACGGGGGGGCCGGACATTCAGTACTTC.

This sequence joins TRBV6-5 and TRBJ1-6; 7 bases fit TRBD1. The ends lost 0 bases at V and 10 bases at J; junction bases unmatched: 9. The germline V gene has CDR1 MNHEY and CDR2 SVGAGI. The CDR3 spans 16 residues. DNA of the CDR3: TGTGCCAGCAGTTACTCTTACAGGGGAGAAAGGTCACCCCTCCACTTT. It specifies CASSYSYRGERSPLHF.

The chain combines TRBV10-3 with TRBJ1-1; TRBD1 might be the D (5 bases). The CDR3 totals 15 residues. Trimming cost V 4 bases and J 5 bases, with 17 bases left between them. Germline CDR1 reads ENHRY; CDR2 reads SYGVKD. The CDR3 DNA is TGTGCCATCAGTGGGGGGGGGAAAGAGGGAACTGAAGCTTTCTTT. Protein sequence: CAISGGGKEGTEAFF.

This sequence joins TRBV5-1 and TRBJ1-2; 7 bases line up with TRBD1. The CDR3 runs 15 residues. J lost 3 bases, V lost 0 bases, and 5 bases had no gene match. Germline CDR1 reads SGHRS; CDR2 reads YFSETQ. This CDR3 is CASSLGGGGDYGYTF. The DNA for the CDR3 is TGCGCCAGCAGCTTGGGCGGAGGGGGCGACTATGGCTACACCTTC.

The CDR3 bases are TGCGCCAGCAGCCAGCAGGCAAGTTCTGGGGCCAACGTCCTGACTTTC. Its translation is CASSQQASSGANVLTF. The V call is TRBV5-1, the J call TRBJ2-6; D unclear. The CDR3 extends over 16 amino acids. Germline V lookup: CDR1 SGHRS, CDR2 YFSETQ. V was cut by 4 bases and J by 1 base, with 12 bases left in between.

This clone was picked up one time. The sample holds other DNA sequences that translate to the same CDR3. This chain joins TRBV10-1 and TRBJ2-5; tentatively, D is TRBD1 (5 bases). V was shortened by 6 bases and J by 5 bases, with 13 bases between the two germline ends. Per germline, CDR1 WNHNN and CDR2 SYGVQD (reference sequence). CDR3 length: 13 amino acids. The CDR3 DNA reads TGCGCCAGCAGCGAGGTGGGGCTGGAGACCCAGTACTTC. This sequence encodes CASSEVGLETQYF.

V and J are TRBV9 and TRBJ1-1; D unresolved. CDR1 and CDR2 from the germline V gene are SGDLS and YYNGEE. V was trimmed by 3 bases and J by 5 bases, leaving 8 bases between them. CDR3 length: 12 amino acids. This chain's CDR3 is CASSAERTEAFF. The CDR3 DNA reads as TGTGCCAGCAGCGCTGAGAGAACTGAAGCTTTCTTT. Full variable domain (missing parts from reference TRBV9 and TRBJ1-1): DSGVTQTPKHLITATGQRVTLRCSPRSGDLSVYWYQQSLDQGLQFLIQYYNGEERAKGNILERFSAQQFPDLHSELNLSSLELGDSALYFCASSAERTEAFFGQGTRLTVV.

V and J are TRBV2 and TRBJ2-3, with 11 positions matching TRBD2. The V segment lost 8 bases and the J segment 0 bases; nucleotides outside the gene matches: 4. Germline CDR1 and CDR2: SNHLY and FYNNEI. This CDR3 comprises 15 residues. The CDR3 DNA sequence: TGTGCCAGCGAGGGACTAGCGGTGAGCACAGATACGCAGTATTTT. Translated: CASEGLAVSTDTQYF.

A note on this clone: One end of the junction is discordant with germline, which a read error may explain. The chain employs TRBV2 and TRBJ2-6, with D perhaps matching TRBD1 (5 bases). The CDR3 runs 14 residues. In germline, CDR1 is SNHLY, CDR2 FYNNEI. The CDR3 sequence is CASSFHSGANGLTF. In nucleotides, the CDR3 is TGTGCCAGCAGTTTTCACTCTGGGGCCAACGGCCTGACTTTC.

In its sample, this clone was seen once. The chain recombines TRBV27 with TRBJ2-3; 8 bases fit TRBD2. The CDR3 is 15 amino acids. Germline assignment: CDR1 MNHEY and CDR2 SMNVEV (reference sequence). Trimming removed 5 bases from V and 5 bases from J; junction bases left unmatched: 9. CDR3: CASSPREGGRDTQYF. The DNA of the CDR3 is TGTGCCAGCAGTCCCCGGGAGGGCGGGAGAGATACGCAGTATTTT.